This T cell receptor beta chain was retrieved from a study of CD8 T cells in Susac syndrome (dated by TCRdb to between 2018 and 2021). Study-wide context: Whether CD8+ T cell activation and differentiation in Susac syndrome was antigen driven was tested using repertoire sequencing. Broader findings and caveats from the paper: The TCR sequencing and HLA analysis was acknowledged to have included a relatively small number of individuals.

Worth noting for this clonotype: Its antigen target is currently unknown. No base-level quality is on record; no much larger clone is a single base apart.

Peripheral blood CD8+ and CD4+ T cells from healthy donors, Susac syndrome patients and multiple sclerosis patients were profiled by high-throughput TCR beta sequencing. Healthy donors were age- and sex-matched controls. Bulk CD8+ and CD4+ T cells were purified by magnetic negative isolation, whereas CD8+ TEMRA cells were enriched by FACS. Blood was collected in EDTA tubes and processed within 24 hours, with PBMCs isolated through density gradient centrifugation. PBMCs intended for TCR sequencing were cryopreserved in liquid nitrogen and thawed later in a water bath at 37 degrees C. The sorted or isolated CD4+, CD8+ and CD8+ TEMRA cells reached a purity of at least 90%. V is pruned by 6 bases and J by 1 base, leaving 5 bases of the junction without a gene match. Including cysteine and phenylalanine, the CDR3 has 16 amino acids. The kept DNA is CDR3 alone, 48 bases in frame from the first base. The germline V gene (reference sequence) specifies DFQATT as CDR1 and SNEGSKA as CDR2.

RNA was extracted with the RNeasy kit and 0.5 to 1 ug was reverse transcribed using random hexamers. The immunoSEQ multiplex PCR assay, covering 54 Vbeta and 13 Jbeta segments, was used to amplify TCR beta CDR3 regions. PCR amplification bias was corrected using a synthetic template baseline for primer optimization and computational correction. The authors' pipeline ran thus. Only productive sequences were kept, with reads annotated to V, D and J genes according to IMGT and analyzed in immunoSEQ Analyzer. To calculate clonality, Shannon entropy was normalized by log2 of the number of productive unique sequences and then subtracted from one. Public and private clones were assessed among the 100 most prevalent clones of each patient and control. A clone was defined as Susac-specific if it was absent from the healthy and MS cohorts, from some 980 published viral clones and from other ImmuneACCESS disease sequences. Using fastp trimming at Q25 and MiXCR clonotype assembly, TCRdb reanalyzed the public sequencing data and kept in-frame beta chains. Each entry is one CDR3 protein sequence, shown with its most common DNA and genes. The V and J calls were determined by TCRdb, not by the authors. The sample has 110,000 or so distinct CDR3 sequences on record, 85% to 95% of them singletons. Roughly 0.098% of the sample lies in the top ten.

The TCR was taken from a human donor in good health. The V and J segments used are TRBV20-1 and TRBJ2-2; 13 bases in between match TRBD2. Material for sequencing was CD4+ T cells from PBMCs. The CDR3 protein: CSAPRLAGGNTGELFF. The sequence in DNA is TGCAGTGCACCCAGACTAGCGGGAGGGAACACCGGGGAGCTGTTTTTT.